These T cell receptor beta chains were read from a single sample in a study of blood T cells in healthy people across ages. TCRdb re-called the 5' RACE reads through MiXCR, storing one row per CDR3 protein. In the table there are fewer than 900,000 distinct CDR3 sequences, approximately 43% of which are singletons. Material: blood. Every receptor here comes from a woman aged 55-69 years in good health. Both conserved end residues are part of each CDR3. D genes are given only for firm matches. Size is stated for part of the rows, as once, few or many counts, or as a class when the clone is expanded.

.	TRBJ2-7	15	.	TRBV28	CASSVRDKISHEQYF	TGTGCCAGCAGTGTCCGGGACAAAATATCCCACGAGCAGTACTTC
many	TRBJ2-1	13	.	TRBV7-2	CASSYLIGNEQFF	TGTGCCAGCAGCTACCTTATAGGGAATGAGCAGTTCTTC
.	TRBJ2-1	14	TRBD1	TRBV30	CAGNRGQSYNEQFF	TGTGCCGGAAACAGGGGGCAATCCTACAATGAGCAGTTCTTC
.	TRBJ1-4	12	TRBD1	TRBV30	CAWSQGGEKLFF	TGTGCCTGGTCACAGGGGGGTGAAAAACTGTTTTTT
.	TRBJ2-1	14	TRBD2	TRBV20-1	CSATRLAGRNEQFF	TGCAGTGCTACAAGACTAGCGGGTAGGAATGAGCAGTTCTTC
few	TRBJ2-3	16	TRBD2	TRBV20-1	CSARGPGGAGTDTQYF	TGCAGTGCTAGAGGCCCCGGGGGGGCTGGCACAGATACGCAGTATTTT
.	TRBJ2-3	14	TRBD2	TRBV20-1	CSARTSGGSDTQYF	TGCAGTGCAAGGACTAGCGGGGGTTCAGATACGCAGTATTTT
few	TRBJ2-7	15	TRBD1	TRBV11-3	CASSLTGTGFTEQYF	TGTGCCAGCAGCCTAACCGGGACAGGGTTCACCGAGCAGTACTTC
many	TRBJ2-4	15	.	TRBV7-2	CASSFPDPGRNIQYF	TGTGCCAGCAGCTTTCCTGACCCGGGGAGAAACATTCAGTACTTC
few	TRBJ2-1	15	TRBD2	TRBV7-9	CASLDVAGGFNEQFF	TGTGCCAGCTTAGACGTAGCGGGAGGTTTCAATGAGCAGTTCTTC
.	TRBJ2-7	12	.	TRBV3-1	CASSQASCEQYF	TGTGCCAGCAGCCAAGCGAGCTGCGAGCAGTACTTC
few	TRBJ2-7	13	.	TRBV6-1	CASSEGALGEQYF	TGTGCCAGCAGTGAAGGGGCGCTCGGCGAGCAGTACTTC
.	TRBJ1-3	14	.	TRBV12-3/TRBV12-4	CASRTTGLENTIYF	TGTGCCAGCAGGACTACAGGCCTTGAAAACACCATATATTTT
few	TRBJ2-7	15	.	TRBV20-1	CSVGPSSRKNYEQYF	TGCAGTGTCGGCCCGTCGAGTAGGAAAAACTACGAGCAGTACTTC
many	TRBJ2-7	12	.	TRBV7-6	CASSLSGDEQYF	TGTGCCAGCAGCTTAAGCGGTGACGAGCAGTACTTC
.	TRBJ1-2	13	.	TRBV3-1	CASSQPTFGGYTF	TGTGCCAGCAGCCAACCGACCTTCGGTGGCTACACCTTC
.	TRBJ1-5	14	.	TRBV3-1	CASSQSTVNQPQHF	TGTGCCAGCAGCCAATCAACAGTCAATCAGCCCCAGCATTTT
.	TRBJ2-5	15	TRBD2	TRBV10-3	CAISVGIAGYETQYF	TGTGCCATCAGTGTTGGGATAGCGGGGTATGAGACCCAGTACTTC
few	TRBJ2-7	14	.	TRBV7-2	CASSLLEESYEQYF	TGTGCCAGCAGCTTATTGGAGGAGTCCTACGAGCAGTACTTC
.	TRBJ1-6	13	.	TRBV21-1	CASYRVRGSPLHF	TGTGCCAGCTACAGGGTTCGTGGTTCACCCCTCCACTTT
.	TRBJ2-2	17	.	TRBV6-2/TRBV6-3	CASEGDRFRVNTGELFF	TGTGCCAGCGAAGGGGACCGGTTTCGGGTGAACACCGGGGAGCTGTTTTTT
few	TRBJ1-5	17	.	TRBV4-3	CASSPTPRGMGNQPQHF	TGCGCCAGCAGCCCCACCCCCAGAGGGATGGGCAATCAGCCCCAGCATTTT
.	TRBJ2-1	17	.	TRBV6-6	CASSSRGSQTGDNEQFF	TGTGCCAGCAGTTCACGGGGCAGCCAAACCGGGGACAATGAGCAGTTCTTC
few	TRBJ2-5	14	TRBD2	TRBV28	CASGVAGVGETQYF	TGTGCCAGCGGGGTTGCGGGAGTAGGGGAGACCCAGTACTTC
few	TRBJ2-7	13	.	TRBV20-1	CSARDKDSYEQYF	TGCAGTGCTAGAGATAAAGACTCCTACGAGCAGTACTTC
many	TRBJ2-1	16	.	TRBV27	CASALNVGDKGNEQFF	TGTGCCAGCGCCCTTAATGTGGGGGATAAGGGGAATGAGCAGTTCTTC
.	TRBJ2-3	14	.	TRBV7-2	CASVSGIPTDTQYF	TGTGCCAGCGTCTCAGGGATTCCCACAGATACGCAGTATTTT
.	TRBJ1-6	16	TRBD1	TRBV5-6	CASRPRDRELGSPLHF	TGTGCCAGCAGACCCCGGGACAGGGAATTAGGTTCACCCCTCCACTTT
few	TRBJ2-7	15	.	TRBV13	CASSLGGGRGYEQYF	TGTGCCAGCAGCTTAGGTGGTGGCAGGGGCTACGAGCAGTACTTC
many	TRBJ2-7	14	.	TRBV6-2/TRBV6-3	CASSYITDSYEQYF	TGTGCCAGCAGTTATATAACAGACTCCTACGAGCAGTACTTC
.	TRBJ2-5	12	.	TRBV6-6	CAGSGPQETQYF	TGTGCCGGCAGTGGACCCCAAGAGACCCAGTACTTC
few	TRBJ1-5	16	.	TRBV6-5	CASSYNGPNSNQPQHF	TGTGCCAGCAGTTACAACGGACCAAATAGCAATCAGCCCCAGCATTTT
.	TRBJ1-2	12	.	TRBV30	CAWSFGDYGYTF	TGTGCCTGGAGTTTTGGGGACTATGGCTACACCTTC
.	TRBJ1-1	15	.	TRBV4-2	CASSQEGGIGTEAFF	TGTGCCAGCAGCCAAGAGGGGGGTATAGGGACTGAAGCTTTCTTT
.	TRBJ2-5	13	TRBD1	TRBV5-1	CASKFQGAETQYF	TGCGCCAGCAAGTTCCAGGGGGCAGAGACCCAGTACTTC
few	TRBJ2-5	12	.	TRBV20-1	CSAREDGETQYF	TGCAGTGCTAGAGAAGACGGAGAGACCCAGTACTTC
.	TRBJ2-6	16	.	TRBV19	CASSTITGIGANVLTF	TGTGCCAGTAGTACGATCACAGGGATTGGGGCCAACGTCCTGACTTTC
.	TRBJ2-3	15	.	TRBV2	CASSEQRPSTDTQYF	TGTGCCAGCAGTGAACAACGCCCTAGCACAGATACGCAGTATTTT
.	TRBJ2-3	13	TRBD1	TRBV28	CAGSGQGTDTQYF	TGTGCCGGGTCGGGACAGGGCACAGATACGCAGTATTTT
few	TRBJ2-2	17	TRBD2	TRBV29-1	CSVEGHRTSGKPGELFF	TGCAGCGTTGAAGGCCATCGGACTAGCGGGAAACCCGGGGAGCTGTTTTTT
.	TRBJ1-1	15	.	TRBV18	CASSPNRDKKTEAFF	TGTGCCAGCTCACCAAATAGAGACAAGAAGACTGAAGCTTTCTTT
.	TRBJ2-1	15	.	TRBV20-1	CSARVPPGDSNEQFF	TGCAGTGCTAGAGTCCCCCCGGGAGACAGCAATGAGCAGTTCTTC
.	TRBJ2-3	17	TRBD1	TRBV20-1	CSAQIPNDRGFTDTQYF	TGCAGTGCCCAGATACCGAATGACAGGGGGTTCACAGATACGCAGTATTTT
.	TRBJ2-2	15	TRBD1	TRBV3-1	CASSQGTGGSGELFF	TGTGCCAGCAGCCAAGGGACAGGGGGCTCCGGGGAGCTGTTTTTT
.	TRBJ1-6	13	.	TRBV14	CASSQANRGQLHF	TGTGCCAGCAGCCAAGCTAACCGGGGACAACTCCACTTT
few	TRBJ1-4	14	TRBD1	TRBV7-2	CASSQGTGGVKLFF	TGTGCCAGCAGCCAAGGGACAGGGGGCGTCAAACTGTTTTTT
once	TRBJ2-3	16	TRBD2	TRBV7-3	CASSLGGTSGVGTQYF	TGTGCCAGCAGCTTAGGAGGGACTAGCGGGGTTGGTACGCAGTATTTT
few	TRBJ2-3	14	TRBD2	TRBV20-1	CSAPTSGGPDTQYF	TGCAGTGCTCCGACTAGCGGGGGCCCAGATACGCAGTATTTT
few	TRBJ1-2	14	.	TRBV5-1	CASSGRDPYGGYTF	TGCGCCAGCAGCGGCCGGGACCCCTACGGGGGCTACACCTTC
few	TRBJ2-3	17	TRBD2	TRBV28	CASSSPGTSGSADTQYF	TGTGCCAGCAGTTCCCCCGGGACTAGCGGGAGTGCAGATACGCAGTATTTT
many	TRBJ2-1	14	TRBD1	TRBV7-8	CASSIRDRVNEQFF	TGTGCCAGCAGCATCCGGGACAGGGTCAATGAGCAGTTCTTC
.	TRBJ1-1	14	.	TRBV12-3/TRBV12-4	CASSPRGGGDEAFF	TGTGCCAGCAGCCCACGGGGGGGAGGAGATGAAGCTTTCTTT
few	TRBJ2-5	20	TRBD2	TRBV6-2/TRBV6-3	CASSYDPSLAGPPSRETQYF	TGTGCCAGCAGTTACGATCCGTCACTAGCGGGACCTCCAAGTCGGGAGACCCAGTACTTC